This T cell receptor beta chain was documented in a study of cytomegalovirus exposure and HLA in healthy donors. Study overall: Some 87 million unique TCRs from HLA-typed donors were held in an early release of data.

Findings and caveats of the study: Later work associated approximately 17,000 TCR beta sequences with HLA alleles at 0.05 false discovery rate. Rare sequences made up most TCRs, while some public TCRs were found in many donors. It has been reported that TCR beta sequences accurately predicted the HLA-A and HLA-B alleles of most subjects.

The PCR employed 60 Vbeta primers together with 13 Jbeta primers. Profiling relied on immunoSEQ multiplex PCR, and the TCRdb table lists in-frame clones only, not all of them. The repertoire holds under 150,000 clones, with approximately 64% as singletons. As for this clone: Its cognate antigen is unknown.

From germline, CDR1 is KGHSH and CDR2 LQKENI. This CDR3 has 14 amino acids. The V end was cut by 0 bases, the J end by 8 bases, with 11 bases between. Sequenced input: PBMCs. The V gene is TRBV18, the J gene TRBJ2-4; weak D call: TRBD1 (6 bases). The clonotype was recovered from a woman in her forties in good health and CMV-seronegative. The CDR3: CASSPPVEGDIQYF. CDR3 coding DNA: TGTGCCAGCTCACCACCGGTAGAGGGGGACATTCAGTACTTC.